What follows are 30 T cell receptor beta chains derived from one specimen sequenced in a study of cytomegalovirus exposure and HLA in healthy donors. The PCR ran on 60 Vbeta and 13 Jbeta primers. Here immunoSEQ multiplex PCR was the method, and the copy in TCRdb shows in-frame clones only, minus some. The specimen's table records 150,000 or so clones. Sample: PBMCs. The receptors were sampled from a woman between 55 and 75 years old in good health and CMV-seronegative.

The chain uses TRBV2 and TRBJ1-2; the D gene is possibly TRBD1 (5 bases). The CDR3 sequence is 16 residues long. V was trimmed by 2 bases and J by 1 base, leaving 14 bases between them. In germline, CDR1 is SNHLY, CDR2 FYNNEI. For the CDR3, the DNA is TGTGCCAGCAGTGAAAAGGGGAGGAACCTTAACTATGGCTACACCTTC. It yields the protein CASSEKGRNLNYGYTF.

The chain joins TRBV11-2 to TRBJ1-4; TRBD1 might be the D (5 bases). The CDR3 runs to 15 residues. The V and J ends lost 5 bases and 2 bases respectively, with 12 bases between them. Germline V gene lookup returns CDR1 SGHAT and CDR2 FQNNGV. The CDR3 region is CASSKDGGTNEKLFF. For the CDR3, the DNA is TGTGCCAGCAGCAAAGACGGGGGGACTAATGAAAAACTGTTTTTT.

The chain recombines TRBV5-4 with TRBJ2-5; D is possibly TRBD2 (6 bases). The germline V and J ends were trimmed by 0 bases and 4 bases, with 7 bases remaining between them. CDR3 length: 13 residues. Germline V CDR1 and CDR2: SGHNT, YYREEE (reference sequence). In nucleotides, the CDR3 is TGTGCCAGCAGCTTGGCGGGAGCAGAGACCCAGTACTTC. The encoded protein is CASSLAGAETQYF. The entire variable domain, with the rest obtained from reference TRBV5-4 and TRBJ2-5, is as follows: ETGVTQSPTHLIKTRGQQVTLRCSSQSGHNTVSWYQQALGQGPQFIFQYYREEENGRGNFPPRFSGLQFPNYSSELNVNALELDDSALYLCASSLAGAETQYFGPGTRLLVL.

The chain is built from TRBV5-1 and TRBJ1-2; the D gene is possibly TRBD1 (6 bases). V lost 2 bases, J lost 8 bases, and 19 bases lay in between. Germline values: CDR1 SGHRS, CDR2 YFSETQ. The CDR3 has 15 amino acids. This CDR3 is CASSLNAGAARGYTF. The CDR3 DNA is TGCGCCAGCAGCTTAAACGCAGGGGCGGCCAGGGGCTACACCTTC.

The gene calls are TRBV7-3 and TRBJ2-3; the match to TRBD2 covers 14 bases. This CDR3 region has 18 residues. Trimming cost V 5 bases and J 5 bases; bases outside gene matches: 12. The germline gives CDR1 SGHTA, CDR2 FQGTGA. The CDR3 sequence: CASSPQSGLAGGGDTQYF. Written as DNA, the CDR3 is TGTGCCAGCAGCCCCCAGAGCGGACTAGCGGGGGGCGGAGATACGCAGTATTTT.

The chain joins TRBV19 to TRBJ1-2; possibly TRBD1 for D (6 bases). V was trimmed by 1 base and J by 2 bases, leaving 14 bases between them. Germline V gives CDR1 LNHDA, CDR2 SQIVND (reference sequence). This CDR3 has 16 amino acids. As DNA, the CDR3 is TGTGCCAGTAGTATAGGGGCTACAGGGTTCAACTATGGCTACACCTTC. This sequence encodes CASSIGATGFNYGYTF.

The rearrangement uses TRBV19 and TRBJ1-1; maybe TRBD1 (6 bases). The CDR3 has 13 residues. V was trimmed by 4 bases and J by 5 bases, leaving 11 bases between them. Germline lookup yields CDR1 LNHDA and CDR2 SQIVND (reference sequence). The DNA of the CDR3 is TGTGCCAGTAGTAACAGGGTAGGGACTGAAGCTTTCTTT. It translates to CASSNRVGTEAFF.

A remark on this clone: Within the sample, other DNA sequences also encode this same CDR3. The rearrangement joins TRBV5-1 to TRBJ2-5, with 7 bases aligning to TRBD1. Germline V gene data show CDR1 as SGHRS and CDR2 as YFSETQ. The ends lost 4 bases at V and 2 bases at J; junction bases unmatched: 5. The CDR3 consists of 14 residues. The CDR3 loop is CASSPGQLQETQYF. For the CDR3, the DNA is TGCGCCAGCAGCCCGGGACAGCTACAAGAGACCCAGTACTTC.

The V and J genes are TRBV30 and TRBJ2-7; TRBD1 matches at 11 bases. This CDR3 has 13 amino acids. With 5 bases clipped from V and 6 bases from J, the junction kept 6 bases outside the gene matches. Germline CDR1 reads GTSNPN; CDR2 reads SVGIG (reference sequence). The CDR3 sequence is CAWGTGGKGEQYF. CDR3 DNA: TGTGCCTGGGGGACAGGGGGAAAGGGCGAGCAGTACTTC.

The V call is TRBV7-8, the J call TRBJ1-3, with 7 positions matching TRBD1. Germline V gene lookup returns CDR1 SGHVS and CDR2 FQNEAQ. The CDR3 extends over 14 amino acids. The ends lost 3 bases at V and 7 bases at J; junction bases unmatched: 6. The CDR3 reads CASSFDREKNTIYF. The DNA of the CDR3 is TGTGCCAGCAGCTTTGACAGGGAGAAGAACACCATATATTTT.

This chain connects TRBV29-1 to TRBJ2-1, with D tentatively TRBD2 (6 bases). The germline CDR1 and CDR2 sequences are SQVTM and ANQGSEA. CDR3 size: 15 residues. Trimming pared 1 base from V and 0 bases from J, leaving 10 bases between. CDR3 sequence reads: CSVEGGMSSYNEQFF. The CDR3 coding sequence is TGCAGCGTTGAAGGCGGGATGAGCTCCTACAATGAGCAGTTCTTC.

The rearrangement uses TRBV20-1 and TRBJ1-1, with TRBD1 matching over 7 bases. Germline CDR1 and CDR2: DFQATT and SNEGSKA (reference sequence). The V gene end was trimmed by 5 bases and the J gene end by 7 bases; junction bases not matched to a gene: 4. The CDR3 has 11 residues. The CDR3 protein is CSAPGQSEAFF. CDR3 in DNA: TGCAGTGCTCCGGGACAGAGTGAAGCTTTCTTT.

J is TRBJ2-7 and V is TRBV7-3; 8 bases line up with TRBD1. Germline lookup yields CDR1 SGHTA and CDR2 FQGTGA. CDR3 size: 14 residues. Trimming took 3 bases from V and 2 from J; bases not matched to a gene: 3. The CDR3 nucleotides read TGTGCCAGCAGCTTCTCAGGGGGCCCCTACGAGCAGTACTTC. Its protein is CASSFSGGPYEQYF.

The V call is TRBV6-5, the J call TRBJ1-1; D is perhaps TRBD1 (6 bases). Trimming removed 4 bases from V and 3 bases from J, with 12 bases in between. This CDR3 has 14 residues. Germline CDR1 and CDR2: MNHEY and SVGAGI. CDR3 protein: CASSSGTSDTEAFF. In nucleotides, the CDR3 is TGTGCCAGCAGTTCCGGGACATCCGACACTGAAGCTTTCTTT.

This chain joins TRBV5-5 and TRBJ1-6; 7 positions agree with TRBD1. V lost 0 bases to trimming and J lost 7 bases; unmatched junction nucleotides: 7. The germline CDR1 and CDR2 sequences are SGHKS and YYEKEE (reference sequence). The CDR3 contains 16 residues. The CDR3 coding sequence is TGTGCCAGCAGCTTGGGGCCCCTAGGGGGCAATTCACCCCTCCACTTT. Translation gives CASSLGPLGGNSPLHF. The full variable domain, its missing parts supplied by reference TRBV5-5 and TRBJ1-6, is DAGVTQSPTHLIKTRGQQVTLRCSPISGHKSVSWYQQVLGQGPQFIFQYYEKEERGRGNFPDRFSARQFPNYSSELNVNALLLGDSALYLCASSLGPLGGNSPLHFGNGTRLTVT.

This chain joins TRBV10-1 and TRBJ2-7; 7 bases agree with TRBD2. The germline gives CDR1 WNHNN, CDR2 SYGVQD (reference sequence). J was trimmed by 2 bases and V by 0 bases; bases with no gene match: 4. There are 15 residues in the CDR3. The CDR3 coding sequence is TGCGCCAGCAGTGAGTCGAGCGGGGAGGCCTACGAGCAGTACTTC. Translating it yields CASSESSGEAYEQYF.

The rearrangement uses TRBV7-2 and TRBJ1-5; D remains ambiguous. V gave up 3 bases and J gave up 8 bases, with 14 bases separating them. The CDR3 runs 14 residues. CDR1 SGHTA and CDR2 FQGNSA come from the germline V gene. CDR3 DNA sequence: TGTGCCAGCAGCTTGTTGGGCCCCGGGGAGCCCCAGCATTTT. Its translation is CASSLLGPGEPQHF. The whole variable domain, remainder taken from reference TRBV7-2 and TRBJ1-5, is GAGVSQSPSNKVTEKGKDVELRCDPISGHTALYWYRQSLGQGLEFLIYFQGNSAPDKSGLPSDRFSAERTGGSVSTLTIQRTQQEDSAVYLCASSLLGPGEPQHFGDGTRLSIL.

The J gene is TRBJ1-2, the V gene TRBV5-1; 9 bases line up with TRBD1. This CDR3 comprises 15 residues. Per germline, CDR1 SGHRS and CDR2 YFSETQ. J gave up 2 bases and V 3 bases, and 5 bases lay outside the gene matches. CDR3 loop: CASSSSGTGNYGYTF. The CDR3 nucleotides are TGCGCCAGCAGCTCCTCCGGGACAGGGAACTATGGCTACACCTTC.

This chain uses TRBV7-9 with TRBJ1-6; 12 bases align to TRBD1. V lost 1 base to trimming and J lost 15 bases; unmatched junction nucleotides: 10. The CDR3 covers 16 residues. The germline V gene encodes CDR1 SEHNR and CDR2 FQNEAQ (reference sequence). CDR3 sequence (DNA): TGTGCCAGCAGCTTAGGGGGACAGGGGGCGCCTCTAGGCCTCCACTTT. This encodes CASSLGGQGAPLGLHF.

The chain links TRBV14 to TRBJ2-1, with 8 bases matching TRBD2. CDR1 is SGHDN, CDR2 FVKESK, per germline. The CDR3 extends over 15 amino acids. Trimming took 5 bases from V and 3 from J; bases not matched to a gene: 6. The CDR3: CASSVWAGGYNEQFF. CDR3 DNA sequence: TGTGCCAGCAGCGTCTGGGCGGGAGGCTACAATGAGCAGTTCTTC.

The chain employs TRBV6-6 and TRBJ2-1, with D possibly being TRBD1 (6 bases). V was shortened by 8 bases and J by 8 bases, with 13 bases between the two germline ends. The CDR3 is 12 residues long. Per the germline V gene, CDR1 is MNHNY and CDR2 is SVGAGI (reference sequence). CDR3 loop: CASRPQGDEQFF. DNA of the CDR3: TGTGCCAGCCGGCCACAGGGAGATGAGCAGTTCTTC.

The chain links TRBV5-1 to TRBJ2-7; 7 bases are shared with TRBD1. Losses at the gene ends were 6 bases for V and 3 bases for J; bases not matched to a gene: 6. CDR1 is SGHRS, CDR2 YFSETQ, per germline. CDR3 length: 13 residues. CDR3 in DNA: TGCGCCAGCAACTTACAGGGGCACTACGAGCAGTACTTC. It yields the protein CASNLQGHYEQYF.

The chain uses TRBV15 and TRBJ1-1; D might be TRBD1 (6 bases). This CDR3 contains 14 residues. V was pared by 1 base and J by 7 bases, with 13 bases between. Germline CDR1 is LNHNV and CDR2 is YYDKDF (reference sequence). The CDR3 loop is CATSRGGQSLEAFF. CDR3 coding DNA: TGTGCCACCAGCAGAGGGGGGCAGAGCCTTGAAGCTTTCTTT.

V and J are TRBV6-1 and TRBJ1-5, with D possibly matching TRBD1 (6 bases). The CDR3 extends over 15 amino acids. V gave up 3 bases and J gave up 3 bases, with 12 bases separating them. Germline V gives CDR1 MNHNS, CDR2 SASEGT. The CDR3 DNA follows: TGTGCCAGCAGTGATCGTGGACAGTACAATCAGCCCCAGCATTTT. Translation gives CASSDRGQYNQPQHF.

The chain has TRBV4-1 and TRBJ2-7; 10 nucleotides match TRBD1. V lost 0 bases to trimming and J lost 5 bases; unmatched junction nucleotides: 7. Per the germline V gene, CDR1 is MGHRA and CDR2 is YSYEKL. The CDR3 is 16 residues long. The chain's CDR3 is CASSQDDGTGAHEQYF. As DNA, the CDR3 is TGCGCCAGCAGCCAAGATGACGGGACAGGGGCGCACGAGCAGTACTTC.

The chain uses TRBV6-5 and TRBJ2-1, with a weak D call TRBD1 (5 bases). The CDR3 has 15 residues. Germline V gene lookup returns CDR1 MNHEY and CDR2 SVGAGI. Trimming cost V 5 bases and J 10 bases, with 21 bases left between them. CDR3 DNA: TGTGCCAGCAGTCTCTCGGGTTTTGGGCCAGGGGAGCAGTTCTTC. Translation gives CASSLSGFGPGEQFF.

The V call is TRBV11-2, the J call TRBJ2-2; possibly TRBD2 for D (7 bases). Germline-derived CDR1 and CDR2 are SGHAT and FQNNGV. The V end lost 1 base, the J end lost 5 bases, and 20 bases lay between the germline ends. The CDR3 extends over 18 amino acids. The CDR3: CASSLVAGGGFWTGELFF. The CDR3 DNA follows: TGTGCCAGCAGCTTAGTAGCTGGCGGGGGCTTTTGGACCGGGGAGCTGTTTTTT.

This rearrangement joins TRBV4-1 to TRBJ1-1; TRBD1 matches at 7 bases. The CDR3 consists of 14 residues. Germline loops: CDR1 MGHRA, CDR2 YSYEKL. The V gene end was trimmed by 2 bases and the J gene end by 6 bases; junction bases not matched to a gene: 6. In nucleotides, the CDR3 is TGCGCCAGCAGCCAACCGAACAGGGGAGCTGAAGCTTTCTTT. Encoded protein: CASSQPNRGAEAFF.

The J gene is TRBJ1-5, the V gene TRBV7-7; 7 nucleotides line up with TRBD1. Losses at the gene ends were 5 bases for V and 1 base for J; bases not matched to a gene: 8. There are 16 residues in the CDR3. CDR1 and CDR2 (germline): SSHAT, FNYEAQ (reference sequence). The CDR3 coding sequence is TGTGCCAGCAGCGGGGGGACAGTGAGAAGCAATCAGCCCCAGCATTTT. This sequence encodes CASSGGTVRSNQPQHF. Full variable domain (rest looked up from reference TRBV7-7 and TRBJ1-5): GAGVSQSPRYKVTKRGQDVTLRCDPISSHATLYWYQQALGQGPEFLTYFNYEAQPDKSGLPSDRFSAERPEGSISTLTIQRTEQRDSAMYRCASSGGTVRSNQPQHFGDGTRLSIL.

On this clone itself: Other DNA sequences in the same sample also yield this CDR3. This chain uses TRBV5-1 with TRBJ2-7; the D gene is possibly TRBD2 (5 bases). This CDR3 comprises 13 residues. Germline lookup yields CDR1 SGHRS and CDR2 YFSETQ. V lost 3 bases, J lost 2 bases, and 9 bases lay in between. The CDR3, as DNA: TGCGCCAGCAGCTCGCGGGCCGCCTACGAGCAGTACTTC. As protein: CASSSRAAYEQYF.